Reported below is one T cell receptor beta chain. These data are taken from a study of blood T cell repertoires in COVID-19. At the level of the study: Samples taken during acute and convalescent COVID-19 were collected in the United States, Italy and Spain. T cells, B-cell-depleted T cells, or PBMCs supplied cDNA or gDNA.

The CDR3 covers 15 residues. Germline V gene sequence: CDR1 MDHEN, CDR2 SYDVKM. Trimming removed 4 bases from V and 4 bases from J; junction bases left unmatched: 5. Authors' methods: Amplified reference gene primers provided the basis for estimating nucleated cell counts. TCRdb's table, derived via immunoSEQ multiplex PCR, lists solely in-frame clones and lacks some. V, J and clone size are taken as reported in that table, and D and trimming were inferred from the DNA itself. Of 130,000 or so clones listed, around 90% are singletons. Sequencing was done on a sample of peripheral blood. This clonotype was sampled from a human donor in a cohort sampled during active COVID-19. The rearrangement links TRBV28 to TRBJ2-1, with 9 bases matching TRBD2. The DNA of the CDR3 is TGTGCCAGCAGTTGGGGCGGGAGGGAATACAATGAGCAGTTCTTC. This encodes CASSWGGREYNEQFF.